This TCR beta chain was identified during a study of vaccination effects on CD4 cells after COVID-19. Study-level findings and limits: Infection-derived and vaccine-derived clones contracted markedly late after vaccination.

Clones were sequenced by immunoSEQ multiplex PCR, and TCRdb holds only the in-frame ones, with some missing. The sample carries about 57,000 clones, 78% recorded once. Comment on this clone: Its target is unknown.

After around nine days in culture, the CD4+ T cells were isolated. Participants were vaccinated with two doses of either the BNT162b2 or mRNA-1273 vaccine. The sequence came from a human donor who received a COVID-19 vaccine. Here the sequenced sample was CD4+ T cells from PBMCs cultured without peptide, taken after COVID-19 vaccination.

CDR3 residues: CASSLGARSQPQHF. The CDR3 bases are TGTGCCAGCAGTTTGGGGGCGCGGAGCCAGCCCCAGCATTTT. This chain joins TRBV27 and TRBJ1-5; possible D gene TRBD1, 6 bases. The germline V gene encodes CDR1 MNHEY and CDR2 SMNVEV (reference sequence). This CDR3 spans 14 amino acids. V gave up 3 bases and J gave up 7 bases, with 13 bases separating them.